Sequencing of this T cell receptor beta chain was carried out in a study of T cell responses to AZD1222 COVID-19 vaccine. Study conclusions and caveats: Spike-spanning, vaccine-associated CD4 TCRs were dominant at 160-218 and 743-854. A mostly white British donor set with more females was recruited, and clonal diversity was possibly underestimated.

Second doses were pooled across both intervals (about 4 or about 12 weeks). Profiling relied on immunoSEQ multiplex PCR, and the TCRdb table lists in-frame clones only, not all of them. The sample has approximately 8,000 clones, approximately 90% seen once; the top ten hold about 7.2%. Trimming cost V 6 bases and J 4 bases, with 6 bases left between them. The V gene's germline CDR1 is MNHEY and CDR2 SVGAGI. The CDR3 runs to 11 residues. Notes on this clone: The antigen is not known.

Material: peripheral blood, obtained 28 days after the second AZD1222 dose. The TCR was taken from an adult who received the AZD1222 COVID-19 vaccine. The rearrangement joins TRBV6-5 to TRBJ1-2; no definite D call. The CDR3, as DNA: TGTGCCAGCAGCGAGAGCTATGGCTACACCTTC. It codes for CASSESYGYTF.